This T cell receptor beta chain was observed in a study of T cells in localized non-small cell lung cancer. Turning to this clone: Its specificity is unknown.

This CDR3 contains 12 residues. Germline CDR1 is SEHNR and CDR2 is FQNEAQ (reference sequence). Deletions cut 5 bases from V and 6 bases from J, with 11 bases between. TCRdb keeps only in-frame clones here, not all; method: immunoSEQ multiplex PCR. Among 70,000 to 95,000 clones listed, approximately 91% were seen once. Regarding the study as a whole: With higher T cell density in blood came longer overall survival.

Sequences were derived from PBMCs, sampled before any cancer treatment. The J gene is TRBJ2-7, the V gene TRBV7-9; D uncertain. The sequence was obtained from a woman aged 40-69 years with stage II squamous cell lung carcinoma. CDR3 DNA: TGTGCCAGCAGCGCAGGACCTGGCGAGCAGTACTTC. The encoded protein is CASSAGPGEQYF.